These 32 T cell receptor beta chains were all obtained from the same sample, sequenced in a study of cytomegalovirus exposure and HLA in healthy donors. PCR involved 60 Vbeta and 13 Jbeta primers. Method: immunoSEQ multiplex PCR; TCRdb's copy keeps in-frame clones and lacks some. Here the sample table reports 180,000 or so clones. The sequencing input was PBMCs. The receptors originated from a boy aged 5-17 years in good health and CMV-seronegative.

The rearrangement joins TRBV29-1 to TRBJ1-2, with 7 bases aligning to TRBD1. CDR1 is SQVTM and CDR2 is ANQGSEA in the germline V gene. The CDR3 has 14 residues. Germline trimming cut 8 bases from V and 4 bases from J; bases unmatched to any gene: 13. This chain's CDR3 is CSPLGQDGSYGYTF. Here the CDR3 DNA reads TGCAGCCCCCTCGGACAGGACGGTAGCTATGGCTACACCTTC.

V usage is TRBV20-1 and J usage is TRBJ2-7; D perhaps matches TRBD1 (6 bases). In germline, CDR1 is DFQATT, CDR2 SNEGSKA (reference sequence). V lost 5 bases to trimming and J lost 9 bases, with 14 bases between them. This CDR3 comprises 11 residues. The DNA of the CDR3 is TGCAGTGCTTATATTAAGGACAGGCAGTACTTC. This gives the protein CSAYIKDRQYF.

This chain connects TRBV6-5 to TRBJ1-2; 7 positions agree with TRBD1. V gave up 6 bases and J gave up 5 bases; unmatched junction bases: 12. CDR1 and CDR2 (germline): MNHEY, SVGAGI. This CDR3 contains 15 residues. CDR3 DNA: TGTGCCAGCAGAACGGCCGGGACAGCTGTTTATGGCTACACCTTC. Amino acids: CASRTAGTAVYGYTF.

CDR3 DNA: TGTGCCAGCAGCCGCAACGGGCACAGGGAGACCCAGTACTTC. It encodes CASSRNGHRETQYF. The V gene is TRBV27, the J gene TRBJ2-5, with a tentative D call TRBD1 (5 bases). CDR1 and CDR2 (germline): MNHEY, SMNVEV (reference sequence). Between the trimmed V and J ends, which lost 6 bases and 5 bases, there was a span of 16 bases. This CDR3 has 14 amino acids.

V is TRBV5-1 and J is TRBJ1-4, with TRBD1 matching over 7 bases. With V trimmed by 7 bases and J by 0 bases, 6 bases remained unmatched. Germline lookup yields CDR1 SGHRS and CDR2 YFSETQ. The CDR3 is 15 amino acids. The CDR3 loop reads CASSSTGATNEKLFF. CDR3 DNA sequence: TGCGCCAGCTCATCAACAGGGGCAACTAATGAAAAACTGTTTTTT.

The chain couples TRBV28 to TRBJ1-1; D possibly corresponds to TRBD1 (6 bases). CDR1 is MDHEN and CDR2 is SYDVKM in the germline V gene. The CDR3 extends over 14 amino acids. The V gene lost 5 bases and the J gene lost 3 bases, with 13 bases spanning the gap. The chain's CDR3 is CASSIGQGHTEAFF. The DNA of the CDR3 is TGTGCCAGCAGTATAGGGCAGGGGCACACTGAAGCTTTCTTT.

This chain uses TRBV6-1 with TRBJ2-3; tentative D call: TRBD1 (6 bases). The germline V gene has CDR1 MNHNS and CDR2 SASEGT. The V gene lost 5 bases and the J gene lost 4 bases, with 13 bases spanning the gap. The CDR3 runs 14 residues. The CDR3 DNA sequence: TGTGCCAGCAGTCCGGGCCCAGGGGCAGATACGCAGTATTTT. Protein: CASSPGPGADTQYF.

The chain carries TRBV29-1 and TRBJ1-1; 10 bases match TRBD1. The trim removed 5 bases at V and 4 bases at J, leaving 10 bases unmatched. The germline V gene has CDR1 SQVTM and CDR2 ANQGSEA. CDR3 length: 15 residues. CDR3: CSVQRTGGRSTEAFF. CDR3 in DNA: TGCAGCGTTCAAAGGACAGGGGGTAGGAGCACTGAAGCTTTCTTT.

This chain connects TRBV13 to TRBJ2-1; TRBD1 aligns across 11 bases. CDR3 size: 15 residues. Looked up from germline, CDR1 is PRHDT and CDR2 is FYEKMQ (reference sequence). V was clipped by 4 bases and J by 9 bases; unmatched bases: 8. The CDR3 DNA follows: TGTGCCAGCAGCTACCGGGACAGGGGGACTGGTGAGCAGTTCTTC. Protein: CASSYRDRGTGEQFF.

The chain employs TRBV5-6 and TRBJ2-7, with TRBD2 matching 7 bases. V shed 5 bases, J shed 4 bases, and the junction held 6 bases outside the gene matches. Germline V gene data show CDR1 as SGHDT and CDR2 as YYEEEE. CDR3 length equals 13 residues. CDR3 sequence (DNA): TGTGCCAGCAGAATCGGGACTAATTACGAGCAGTACTTC. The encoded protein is CASRIGTNYEQYF. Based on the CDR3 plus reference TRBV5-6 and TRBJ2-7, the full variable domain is DAGVTQSPTHLIKTRGQQVTLRCSPKSGHDTVSWYQQALGQGPQFIFQYYEEEERQRGNFPDRFSGHQFPNYSSELNVNALLLGDSALYLCASRIGTNYEQYFGPGTRLTVT.

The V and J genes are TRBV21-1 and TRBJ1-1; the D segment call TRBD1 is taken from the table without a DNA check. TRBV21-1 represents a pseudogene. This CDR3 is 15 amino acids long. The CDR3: CASSNQGVRNTEAFF. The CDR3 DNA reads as TGTGCCAGCAGCAACCAGGGGGTTAGAAACACTGAAGCTTTCTTT.

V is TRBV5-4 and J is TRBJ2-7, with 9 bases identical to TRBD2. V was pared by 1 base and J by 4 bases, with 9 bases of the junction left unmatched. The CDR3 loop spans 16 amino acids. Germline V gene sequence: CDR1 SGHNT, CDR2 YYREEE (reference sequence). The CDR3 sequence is CASSLLGGGAGYEQYF. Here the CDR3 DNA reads TGTGCCAGCAGCTTGTTGGGCGGGGGGGCCGGGTACGAGCAGTACTTC.

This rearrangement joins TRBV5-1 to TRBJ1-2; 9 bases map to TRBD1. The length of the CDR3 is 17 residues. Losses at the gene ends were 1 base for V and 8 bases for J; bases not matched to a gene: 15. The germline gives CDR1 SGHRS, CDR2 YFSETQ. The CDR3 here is CASSLRQGGIGGSGYTF. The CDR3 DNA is TGCGCCAGCAGCTTGCGACAGGGGGGGATTGGAGGGTCGGGCTACACCTTC.

In DNA form, the CDR3 reads TGCAGCGTTGAATTTGAGGGAATCGGCTACGAGCAGTACTTC. This codes for CSVEFEGIGYEQYF. This chain links TRBV29-1 with TRBJ2-7, with D possibly being TRBD2 (5 bases). In germline, CDR1 is SQVTM, CDR2 ANQGSEA. The ends were cut back, 2 bases at V and 3 bases at J, with 14 bases in the middle. CDR3 size: 14 residues.

CDR3 bases: TGTGCCAGCAGCTTGACAGGGAAGAACACTGAAGCTTTCTTT. Protein sequence: CASSLTGKNTEAFF. The chain couples TRBV6-1 to TRBJ1-1; 7 positions agree with TRBD1. Per germline, CDR1 MNHNS and CDR2 SASEGT. The CDR3 is 14 residues long. The V gene end was trimmed by 6 bases and the J gene end by 1 base; junction bases not matched to a gene: 5.

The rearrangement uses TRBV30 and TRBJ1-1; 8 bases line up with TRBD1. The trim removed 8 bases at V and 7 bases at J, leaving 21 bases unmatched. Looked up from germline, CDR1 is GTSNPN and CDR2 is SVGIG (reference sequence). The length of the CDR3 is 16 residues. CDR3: CATKQGGKSLFGEAFF. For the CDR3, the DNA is TGTGCCACCAAACAGGGGGGCAAATCCCTTTTTGGTGAAGCTTTCTTT. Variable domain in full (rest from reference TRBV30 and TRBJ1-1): SQTIHQWPATLVQPVGSPLSLECTVEGTSNPNLYWYRQAAGRGLQLLFYSVGIGQISSEVPQNLSASRPQDRQFILSSKKLLLSDSGFYLCATKQGGKSLFGEAFFGQGTRLTVV.

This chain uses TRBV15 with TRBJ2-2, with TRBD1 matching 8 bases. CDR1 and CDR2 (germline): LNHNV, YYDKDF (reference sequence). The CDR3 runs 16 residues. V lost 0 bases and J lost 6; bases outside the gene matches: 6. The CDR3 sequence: CATSRDRTGKSGELFF. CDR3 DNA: TGTGCCACCAGCAGAGACAGGACAGGGAAGTCCGGGGAGCTGTTTTTT.

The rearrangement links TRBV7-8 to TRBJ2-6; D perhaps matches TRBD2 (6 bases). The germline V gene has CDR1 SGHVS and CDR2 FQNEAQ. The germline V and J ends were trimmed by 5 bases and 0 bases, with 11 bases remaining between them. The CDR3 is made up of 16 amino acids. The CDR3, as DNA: TGTGCCAGCAGCGTAGTCGGGGGCTCTGGGGCCAACGTCCTGACTTTC. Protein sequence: CASSVVGGSGANVLTF. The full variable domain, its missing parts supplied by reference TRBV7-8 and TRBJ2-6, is GAGVSQSPRYKVAKRGQDVALRCDPISGHVSLFWYQQALGQGPEFLTYFQNEAQLDKSGLPSDRFFAERPEGSVSTLKIQRTQQEDSAVYLCASSVVGGSGANVLTFGAGSRLTVL.

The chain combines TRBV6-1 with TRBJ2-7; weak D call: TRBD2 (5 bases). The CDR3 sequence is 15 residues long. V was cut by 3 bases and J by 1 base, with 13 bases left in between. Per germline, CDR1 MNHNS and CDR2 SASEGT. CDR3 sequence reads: CASSDGLGYSYEQYF. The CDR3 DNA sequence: TGTGCCAGCAGTGACGGACTCGGCTATTCCTACGAGCAGTACTTC.

CDR3 nucleotide sequence: TGTGCCAGCAGCCACACCGGGACTAGCGGGGGAGAGACCCAGTACTTC. Its translation is CASSHTGTSGGETQYF. The rearrangement links TRBV4-2 to TRBJ2-5, with 14 bases that match TRBD2. Losses at the gene ends were 3 bases for V and 4 bases for J; bases not matched to a gene: 4. The CDR3 runs 16 residues. Germline V gives CDR1 LGHNA, CDR2 YNFKEQ.

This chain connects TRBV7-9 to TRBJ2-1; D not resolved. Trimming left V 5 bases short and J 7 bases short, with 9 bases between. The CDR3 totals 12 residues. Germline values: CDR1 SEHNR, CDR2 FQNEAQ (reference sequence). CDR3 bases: TGTGCCAGCAGCCCAGCGTCGAATGAGCAGTTCTTC. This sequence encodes CASSPASNEQFF.

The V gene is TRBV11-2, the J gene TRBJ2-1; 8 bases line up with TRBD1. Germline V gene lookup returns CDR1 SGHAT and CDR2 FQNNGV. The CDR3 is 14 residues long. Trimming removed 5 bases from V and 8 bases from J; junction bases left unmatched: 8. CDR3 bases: TGTGCCAGCAGCCCCTTAACGACAGGGGATGAGCAGTTCTTC. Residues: CASSPLTTGDEQFF.

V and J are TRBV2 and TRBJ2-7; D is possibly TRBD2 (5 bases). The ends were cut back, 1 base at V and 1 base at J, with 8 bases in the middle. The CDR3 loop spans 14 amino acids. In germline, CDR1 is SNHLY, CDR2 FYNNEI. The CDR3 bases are TGTGCCAGCAGTGAAGGTCCGGGATCCTACGAGCAGTACTTC. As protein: CASSEGPGSYEQYF.

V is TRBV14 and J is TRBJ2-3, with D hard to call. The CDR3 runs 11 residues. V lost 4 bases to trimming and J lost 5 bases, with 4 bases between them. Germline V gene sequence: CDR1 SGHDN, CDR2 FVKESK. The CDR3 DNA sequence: TGTGCCAGCAGCCCGGGAGATACGCAGTATTTT. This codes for CASSPGDTQYF.

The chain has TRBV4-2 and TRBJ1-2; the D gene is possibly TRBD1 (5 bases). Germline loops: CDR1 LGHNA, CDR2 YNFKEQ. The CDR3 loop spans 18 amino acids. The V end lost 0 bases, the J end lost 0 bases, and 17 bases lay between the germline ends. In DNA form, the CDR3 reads TGTGCCAGCAGCCAAGAGGAAGGGGTTGTCAGAGCTAACTATGGCTACACCTTC. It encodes CASSQEEGVVRANYGYTF.

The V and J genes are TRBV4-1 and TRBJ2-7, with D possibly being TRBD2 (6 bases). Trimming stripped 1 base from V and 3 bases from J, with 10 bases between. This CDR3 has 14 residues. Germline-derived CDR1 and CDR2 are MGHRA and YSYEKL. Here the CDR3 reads CASSQGAGYYEQYF. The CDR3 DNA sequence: TGCGCCAGCAGCCAAGGGGCGGGGTACTACGAGCAGTACTTC.

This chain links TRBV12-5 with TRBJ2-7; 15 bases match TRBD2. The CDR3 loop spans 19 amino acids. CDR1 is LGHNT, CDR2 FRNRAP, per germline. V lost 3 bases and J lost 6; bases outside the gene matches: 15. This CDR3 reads CASGFRSGLAGGEPSEQYF. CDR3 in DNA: TGTGCTAGTGGTTTCAGGTCAGGACTAGCGGGGGGGGAACCCTCCGAGCAGTACTTC. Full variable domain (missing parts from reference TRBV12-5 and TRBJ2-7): DARVTQTPRHKVTEMGQEVTMRCQPILGHNTVFWYRQTMMQGLELLAYFRNRAPLDDSGMPKDRFSAEMPDATLATLKIQPSEPRDSAVYFCASGFRSGLAGGEPSEQYFGPGTRLTVT.

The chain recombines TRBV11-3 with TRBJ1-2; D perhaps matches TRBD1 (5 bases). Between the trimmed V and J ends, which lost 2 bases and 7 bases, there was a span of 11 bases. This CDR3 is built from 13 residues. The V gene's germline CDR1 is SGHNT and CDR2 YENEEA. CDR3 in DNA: TGTGCCAGCAGCTTATGCCTAAGGGGTGGCTACACCTTC. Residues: CASSLCLRGGYTF.

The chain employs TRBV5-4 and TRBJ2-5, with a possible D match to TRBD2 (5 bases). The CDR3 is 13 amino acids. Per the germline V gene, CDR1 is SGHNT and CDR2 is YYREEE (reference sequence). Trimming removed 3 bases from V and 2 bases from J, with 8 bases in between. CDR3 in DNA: TGTGCCAGCAGCTGGCGCGGGCAAGAGACCCAGTACTTC. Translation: CASSWRGQETQYF.

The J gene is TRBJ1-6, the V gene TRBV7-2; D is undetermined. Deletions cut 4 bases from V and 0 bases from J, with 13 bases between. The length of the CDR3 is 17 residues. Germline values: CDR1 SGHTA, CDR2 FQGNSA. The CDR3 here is CASSSKKRASYNSPLHF. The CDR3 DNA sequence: TGTGCCAGCAGCTCTAAAAAGAGGGCCTCCTATAATTCACCCCTCCACTTT.

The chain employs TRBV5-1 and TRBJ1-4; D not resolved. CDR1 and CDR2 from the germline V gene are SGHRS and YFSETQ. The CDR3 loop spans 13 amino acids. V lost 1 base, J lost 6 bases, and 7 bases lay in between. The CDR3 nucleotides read TGCGCCAGCAGCTTGTGGCTTGATGAAAAACTGTTTTTT. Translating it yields CASSLWLDEKLFF.

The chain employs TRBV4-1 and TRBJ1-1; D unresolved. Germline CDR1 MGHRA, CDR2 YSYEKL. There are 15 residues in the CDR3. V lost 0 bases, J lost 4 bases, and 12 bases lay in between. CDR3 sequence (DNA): TGCGCCAGCAGCCAAGAGGAGGGTAGGAGCACTGAAGCTTTCTTT. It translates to CASSQEEGRSTEAFF.